Included here is one TCR beta chain sequence, with context. Its target is unknown. This record comes from a study of T cells expressing NK-cell markers. Study-wide background: Cells sorted as CD3+CD56+NKG2C+, CD3+CD56+NKG2C- and CD3+CD56-NKG2C+ T cells supplied the TCR beta repertoires. HCMV seropositivity marked most of the eight sequenced donors; one was seronegative. Study-level results: In a group of about 6 donors, dominant NKG2C+ clonotypes represented roughly 1.0-7.0% of CD8+ T cells.

A 5'RACE template switching approach incorporating UMIs was used to make TCR beta cDNA. Reprocessing the 5' RACE reads, TCRdb reports a single entry for every CDR3 protein and omits DNA. The sample totals hundreds of thousands of distinct CDR3 sequences. CDR3 length: 13 amino acids. Germline V gene sequence: CDR1 MNHEY, CDR2 SVGAGI. Sequenced sample: blood T cells: a sorted CD56 or NKG2C T cell subset, CD4+ or CD8+ T cells, or bulk PBMC T cells (not recorded which). The sequence derives from a man aged 18-70 years in good health. This sequence joins TRBV6-5 and TRBJ1-2; TCRdb's D call, TRBD1, is unchecked because there is no DNA. The CDR3 spells CASSYSSTGGYTF.